This T cell receptor beta chain was profiled in a study of T-cell memory formation after mild COVID-19. This clonotype was counted a few times. Its antigen is as yet unknown. 5'RACE primed from the constant segment yielded TCR alpha and TCR beta cDNA libraries bearing sample barcodes and UMIs. TCRdb processed the 5' RACE reads anew with MiXCR; each CDR3 protein has one entry. The sample records 150,000 to 200,000 distinct CDR3 sequences, approximately 15% being singletons. The study, taken as a whole, reports: Of the contracting clones, CD4+ ones lay mainly in CM and EM, and CD8+ ones in EMRA. Clones shrinking between day 15 and 85 showed a balanced CD4/CD8 split, and those that grew later tilted toward CD4+. Prior to infection, memory already included some responding clones, suggesting cross-reactive memory joined.

Unmatched junction bases numbered 2, after V lost 4 bases and J lost 3 bases. Germline CDR1 is SGHRS and CDR2 is YFSETQ. The CDR3 is made up of 13 amino acids. This receptor was obtained from an adult woman who had mild COVID-19 (a few samples of this study predate the infection). Cell type and time point are not known. What was sequenced was PBMCs or a T cell subset sorted from them (not recorded which). This sequence joins TRBV5-1 and TRBJ1-1; 8 nucleotides align to TRBD1. CDR3 amino acids: CASSPTGDTEAFF. CDR3 nucleotides: TGCGCCAGCAGCCCGACAGGGGACACTGAAGCTTTCTTT.